This T cell receptor (beta chain) was captured in a study of PD-1 blockade in mismatch repair-deficient tumors. Study summary: All were previously treated, progressing patients with about a dozen mismatch repair-deficient cancer types. Study-wide results and caveats: Tumor-resident clones, often undetectable pretreatment in blood, expanded then contracted after pembrolizumab.

Germline CDR1 and CDR2: MNHNS and SASEGT. CDR3 length equals 14 residues. V was trimmed by 1 base and J by 3 bases, leaving 9 bases between them. All patients were mismatch repair deficient, assessed by either PCR or immunohistochemistry. Three pembrolizumab responders had their TCRs sequenced. Generated by immunoSEQ multiplex PCR, the TCRdb table keeps only in-frame clones and is missing some. The data contain approximately 100,000 clones, under 90% of them singletons. Details on this clone: Antigen unknown.

The clonotype originates from an adult with mismatch repair-deficient cancer. The input for sequencing was peripheral blood, taken about 36 weeks after starting pembrolizumab. This chain uses TRBV6-1 with TRBJ1-1; D gene unclear. DNA for the CDR3: TGTGCCAGCAGTGAAGGACCGGTGGACACTGAAGCTTTCTTT. Its translation: CASSEGPVDTEAFF.